Shown below are 8 T cell receptor beta chains from a single sample sequenced in a study of shared clonotypes between healthy human individuals. Clones were sequenced by immunoSEQ multiplex PCR, and TCRdb holds only the in-frame ones, with some missing. The table includes some 490,000 clones, over 75% detected once. Material for sequencing was PBMCs. The receptors here all came from a woman aged 40 to 50 in good health. Some clones in this sample may be carry-over from other donors' samples.

V gene TRBV12-2 combines with J gene TRBJ2-2. TRBV12-2 is a pseudogene. The CDR3 length is 14 residues. This CDR3 reads CASSTPRNTGELFF. Written as DNA, the CDR3 is TGTGCCAGCAGCACCCCAAGGAACACCGGGGAGCTGTTTTTT.

With regard to this clone: A far larger clone is a single base away, which makes a read error likely. The V and J genes are TRBV28 and TRBJ1-5; 8 nucleotides line up with TRBD1. The V gene's germline CDR1 is MDHEN and CDR2 SYDVKM. Losses at the gene ends were 7 bases for V and 3 bases for J; bases not matched to a gene: 5. The CDR3 is 14 residues long. The DNA for the CDR3 is TGTGCCAGCATACGGACAGGGAACAATCAGCCCCAGCATTTT. Translating it yields CASIRTGNNQPQHF.

The chain combines TRBV7-9 with TRBJ2-1; TRBD2 matches at 8 bases. The germline CDR1 and CDR2 sequences are SEHNR and FQNEAQ (reference sequence). CDR3 length: 16 residues. V gave up 5 bases and J gave up 1 base; unmatched junction bases: 7. For the CDR3, the DNA is TGTGCCAGCAGCCCCCAGCGGGAGAGGTCCTACAATGAGCAGTTCTTC. This encodes CASSPQRERSYNEQFF.

The chain carries TRBV2 and TRBJ2-5, with a weak D call TRBD2 (5 bases). CDR1 and CDR2 (germline): SNHLY, FYNNEI. The length of the CDR3 is 16 residues. V gave up 0 bases and J gave up 4 bases, with 15 bases separating them. For the CDR3, the DNA is TGTGCCAGCAGTGAAGCTTGGGCATCCCGGGGAGAGACCCAGTACTTC. Its translation is CASSEAWASRGETQYF.

This clone was observed once. V is TRBV7-2 and J is TRBJ2-3, with TRBD2 as a possible D gene (5 bases). The germline CDR1 and CDR2 sequences are SGHTA and FQGNSA. The CDR3 length is 16 residues. The V end was cut by 5 bases, the J end by 2 bases, with 17 bases between. This chain's CDR3 is CASSPQPGIITDTQYF. CDR3 in DNA: TGTGCCAGCAGCCCACAACCCGGGATTATCACAGATACGCAGTATTTT.

This chain links TRBV29-1 with TRBJ2-5; 11 bases fit TRBD2. The end of the DNA is better explained by TRBJ2-7, so the J call may be wrong. The germline V gene has CDR1 SQVTM and CDR2 ANQGSEA. The CDR3 loop spans 14 amino acids. CDR3 in DNA: TGCAGCGTTTCCACTAGCGGGAGCCGCTACGAGCAGTACTTC. Encoded protein: CSVSTSGSRYEQYF.

This clone has a handful of counts. A far more abundant clone sits one base away, making this likely a read error. The sample carries other DNA sequences with the same CDR3. The J gene is TRBJ1-2, the V gene TRBV30; tentatively, D is TRBD1 (6 bases). The CDR3 has 14 amino acids. From germline, CDR1 is GTSNPN and CDR2 SVGIG (reference sequence). The CDR3 loop is CAWTPSETGYGYTF. In DNA, the CDR3 is TGTGCCTGGACCCCCTCTGAGACAGGCTATGGCTACACATTC.

This clone was seen a few times. A far larger clone is one base from this, pointing to a likely read error. V is TRBV30 and J is TRBJ2-2; TRBD1 is a possible D gene (6 bases). CDR3 length: 12 amino acids. CDR1 is GTSNPN and CDR2 is SVGIG in the germline V gene (reference sequence). The chain's CDR3 is CAWSWDTVELFF. The CDR3 DNA reads TGTGCCTGGTCGTGGGACACCGTGGAGCTGTTTTTT.